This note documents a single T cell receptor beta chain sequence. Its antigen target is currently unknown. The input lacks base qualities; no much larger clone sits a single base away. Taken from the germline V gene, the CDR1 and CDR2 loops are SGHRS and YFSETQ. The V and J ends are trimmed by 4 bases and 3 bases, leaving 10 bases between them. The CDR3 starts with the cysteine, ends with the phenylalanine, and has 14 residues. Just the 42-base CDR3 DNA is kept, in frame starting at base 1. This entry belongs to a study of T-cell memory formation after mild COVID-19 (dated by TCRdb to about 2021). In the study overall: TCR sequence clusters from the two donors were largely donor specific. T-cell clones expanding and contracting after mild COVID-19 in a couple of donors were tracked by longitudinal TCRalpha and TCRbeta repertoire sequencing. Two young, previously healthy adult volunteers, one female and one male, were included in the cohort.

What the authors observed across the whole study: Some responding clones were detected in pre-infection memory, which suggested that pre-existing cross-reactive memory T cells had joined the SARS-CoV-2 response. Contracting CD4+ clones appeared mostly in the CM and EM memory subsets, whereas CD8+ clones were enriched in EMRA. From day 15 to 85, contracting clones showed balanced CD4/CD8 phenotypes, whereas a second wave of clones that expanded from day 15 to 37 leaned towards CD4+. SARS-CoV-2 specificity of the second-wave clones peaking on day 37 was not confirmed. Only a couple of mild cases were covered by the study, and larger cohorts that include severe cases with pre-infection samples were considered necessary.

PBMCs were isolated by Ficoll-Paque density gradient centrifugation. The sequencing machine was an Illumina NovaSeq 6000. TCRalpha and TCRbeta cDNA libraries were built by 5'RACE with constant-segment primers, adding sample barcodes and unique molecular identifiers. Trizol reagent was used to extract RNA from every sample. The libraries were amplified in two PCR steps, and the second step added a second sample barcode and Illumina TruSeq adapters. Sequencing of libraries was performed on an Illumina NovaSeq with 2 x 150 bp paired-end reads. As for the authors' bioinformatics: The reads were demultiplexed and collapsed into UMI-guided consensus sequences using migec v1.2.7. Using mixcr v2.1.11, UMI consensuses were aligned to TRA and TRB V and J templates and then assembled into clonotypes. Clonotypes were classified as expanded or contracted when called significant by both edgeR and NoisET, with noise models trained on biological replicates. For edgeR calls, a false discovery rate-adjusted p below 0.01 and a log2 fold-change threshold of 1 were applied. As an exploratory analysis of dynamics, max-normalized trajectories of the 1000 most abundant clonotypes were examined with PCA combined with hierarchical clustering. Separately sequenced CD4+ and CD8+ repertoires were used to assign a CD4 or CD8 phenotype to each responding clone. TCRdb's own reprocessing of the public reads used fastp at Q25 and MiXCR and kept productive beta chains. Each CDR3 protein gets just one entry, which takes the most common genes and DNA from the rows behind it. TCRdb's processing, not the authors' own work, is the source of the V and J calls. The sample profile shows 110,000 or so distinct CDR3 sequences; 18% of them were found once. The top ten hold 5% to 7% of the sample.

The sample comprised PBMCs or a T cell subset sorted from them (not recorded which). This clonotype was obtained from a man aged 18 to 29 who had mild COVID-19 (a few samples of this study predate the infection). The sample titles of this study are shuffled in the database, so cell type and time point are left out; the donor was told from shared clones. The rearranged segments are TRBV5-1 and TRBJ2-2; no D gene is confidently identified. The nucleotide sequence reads TGCGCCAGCAGCCCGGGCCCGGACACCGGGGAGCTGTTTTTT. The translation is CASSPGPDTGELFF.